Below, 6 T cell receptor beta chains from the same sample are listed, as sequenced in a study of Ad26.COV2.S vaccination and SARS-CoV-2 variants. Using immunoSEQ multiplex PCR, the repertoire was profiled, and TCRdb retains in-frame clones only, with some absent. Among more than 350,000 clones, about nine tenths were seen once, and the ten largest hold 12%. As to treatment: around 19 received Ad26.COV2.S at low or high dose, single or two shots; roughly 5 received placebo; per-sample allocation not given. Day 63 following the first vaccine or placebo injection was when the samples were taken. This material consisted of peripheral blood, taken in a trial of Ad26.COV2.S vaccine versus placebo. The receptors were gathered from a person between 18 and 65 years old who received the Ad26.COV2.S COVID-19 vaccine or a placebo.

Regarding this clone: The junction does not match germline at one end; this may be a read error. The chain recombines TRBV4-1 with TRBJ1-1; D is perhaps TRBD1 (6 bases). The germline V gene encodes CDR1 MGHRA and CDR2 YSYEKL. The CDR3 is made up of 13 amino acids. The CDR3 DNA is TGCGCCAGCAGCCGTAATTGGGACACCGAAGCTTTCTTT. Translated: CASSRNWDTEAFF.

The CDR3 is CASSQNMNTEAFF. The CDR3 nucleotides are TGTGCCAGCAGCCAAAACATGAACACTGAAGCTTTCTTT. The rearrangement uses TRBV14 and TRBJ1-1, with no clear D. Germline values: CDR1 SGHDN, CDR2 FVKESK. V shed 2 bases and J shed 0 bases, with 4 bases lying between them. The CDR3 totals 13 residues.

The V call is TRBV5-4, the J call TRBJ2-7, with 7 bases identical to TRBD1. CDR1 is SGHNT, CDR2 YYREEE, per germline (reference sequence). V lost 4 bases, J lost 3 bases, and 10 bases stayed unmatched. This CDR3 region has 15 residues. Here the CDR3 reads CASSNNRDSIYEQYF. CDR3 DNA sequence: TGTGCCAGCAGCAACAACCGGGACAGTATCTACGAGCAGTACTTC.

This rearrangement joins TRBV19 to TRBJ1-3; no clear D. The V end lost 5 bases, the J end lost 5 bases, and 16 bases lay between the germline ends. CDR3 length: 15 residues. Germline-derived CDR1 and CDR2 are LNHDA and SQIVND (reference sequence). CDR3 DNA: TGTGCCAGTAGTCCTCTGGGAGGCCCCCGAAACACCATATATTTT. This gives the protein CASSPLGGPRNTIYF.

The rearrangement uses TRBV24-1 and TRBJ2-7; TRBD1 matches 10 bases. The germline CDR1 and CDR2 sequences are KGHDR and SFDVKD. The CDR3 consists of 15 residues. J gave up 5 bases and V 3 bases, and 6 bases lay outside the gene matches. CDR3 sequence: CATSDPGQGENEQYF. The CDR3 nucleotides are TGTGCCACCAGTGATCCCGGACAGGGGGAAAACGAGCAGTACTTC.

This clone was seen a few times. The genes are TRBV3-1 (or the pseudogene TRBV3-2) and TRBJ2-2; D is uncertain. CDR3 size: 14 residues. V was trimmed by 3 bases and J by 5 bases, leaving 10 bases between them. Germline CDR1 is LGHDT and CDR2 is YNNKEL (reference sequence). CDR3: CASSQGQPTGELFF. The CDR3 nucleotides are TGTGCCAGCAGCCAGGGTCAACCAACCGGGGAGCTGTTTTTT.